Listed here are 3 T cell receptor beta chains from one sample, sequenced in a study of T cell responses to AZD1222 COVID-19 vaccine. Data came from immunoSEQ multiplex PCR; TCRdb stores just in-frame clones and leaves some out. The data show 80,000 to 100,000 clones, with around 92% seen just once and about 3% held by the top ten. The specimen comprised peripheral blood, sampled on day 0 of MenACWY control vaccination. The receptors here all came from an adult in good health.

The chain uses TRBV6-5 and TRBJ1-3, with TRBD1 as a possible D gene (5 bases). V lost 0 bases and J 1 base, leaving 10 bases between the germline ends. Looked up from germline, CDR1 is MNHEY and CDR2 is SVGAGI. The CDR3 is 16 residues long. The CDR3 sequence is CASSYSRQGSGNTIYF. The CDR3 DNA follows: TGTGCCAGCAGTTACTCGCGTCAGGGATCTGGAAACACCATATATTTT.

This clone was recorded only once. The rearrangement uses TRBV6-5 and TRBJ1-2; the D gene is possibly TRBD1 (5 bases). V lost 3 bases and J 1 base, leaving 6 bases between the germline ends. Germline V gene lookup returns CDR1 MNHEY and CDR2 SVGAGI. This CDR3 has 13 residues. The DNA of the CDR3 is TGTGCCAGCAGTTATGACAGTAACTATGGCTACACCTTC. This codes for CASSYDSNYGYTF.

The V and J genes are TRBV5-1 and TRBJ1-5; 9 bases line up with TRBD1. The CDR3 has 15 amino acids. The junction had 9 bases not matched to a gene; V was cut back by 4 bases and J by 7 bases. Germline V lookup: CDR1 SGHRS, CDR2 YFSETQ. CDR3 amino acids: CASSPQGQGGQPQHF. CDR3 sequence (DNA): TGCGCCAGCAGCCCGCAGGGACAGGGAGGCCAGCCCCAGCATTTT.